What follows are 17 T cell receptor beta chains derived from one specimen sequenced in a study of Tregs in tolerant kidney transplant recipients. The method was immunoSEQ multiplex PCR; TCRdb's version includes in-frame clones alone and lacks a portion of them. Among about 73,000 clones listed, 85% to 95% were seen once. The specimen was Tregs from blood, collected before the transplant. The source is a human donor who received a combined kidney and bone marrow transplant.

This rearrangement joins TRBV6-1 to TRBJ1-5; 9 bases match TRBD1. V lost 4 bases and J lost 7; bases outside the gene matches: 8. The CDR3 is 15 amino acids. Germline V gene lookup returns CDR1 MNHNS and CDR2 SASEGT. This CDR3 reads CASSGGTGSLQPQHF. The CDR3 bases are TGTGCCAGCAGTGGAGGGACAGGGAGTTTGCAGCCCCAGCATTTT.

The chain recombines TRBV27 with TRBJ1-4; D is undetermined. V was pared by 0 bases and J by 7 bases, with 12 bases between. There are 15 residues in the CDR3. Germline values: CDR1 MNHEY, CDR2 SMNVEV (reference sequence). CDR3 sequence reads: CASSLSRGVGEKLFF. CDR3 in DNA: TGTGCCAGCAGTTTATCACGGGGAGTGGGTGAAAAACTGTTTTTT.

V and J are TRBV28 and TRBJ2-5, with 12 bases that match TRBD2. The CDR3 has 16 amino acids. V shed 2 bases and J 2 bases; nucleotides not matched to a gene: 3. From germline, CDR1 is MDHEN and CDR2 SYDVKM. The CDR3 DNA sequence: TGTGCCAGCAGTTTAGCGCTAGCGGGAGGGCAAGAGACCCAGTACTTC. It translates to CASSLALAGGQETQYF.

The chain has TRBV7-3 and TRBJ2-7; 7 bases line up with TRBD1. The CDR3 loop spans 13 amino acids. The ends lost 4 bases at V and 5 bases at J; junction bases unmatched: 5. CDR1 is SGHTA, CDR2 FQGTGA, per germline. DNA of the CDR3: TGTGCCAGCAGCTCCCGGGACAGCAACGAGCAGTACTTC. It yields the protein CASSSRDSNEQYF.

CDR3 sequence: CASSPRGPQGLGTDTQYF. The CDR3, as DNA: TGTGCCAGCTCACCACGAGGCCCTCAGGGATTAGGCACAGATACGCAGTATTTT. This chain connects TRBV18 to TRBJ2-3; perhaps TRBD1 as D (5 bases). Germline V gene sequence: CDR1 KGHSH, CDR2 LQKENI. Trimming took off 1 base at V and 1 base at J, with 18 bases between the two ends. CDR3 length equals 18 residues.

The chain combines TRBV10-3 with TRBJ2-4; D is perhaps TRBD2 (5 bases). Germline V CDR1 and CDR2: ENHRY, SYGVKD. Trimming shortened V by 10 bases and J by 0 bases, and 13 bases separated the two germline ends. The CDR3 length is 14 residues. CDR3: CATGEGIAKNIQYF. The CDR3 bases are TGTGCCACCGGCGAGGGTATAGCCAAAAACATTCAGTACTTC.

This chain connects TRBV5-4 to TRBJ2-7, with 10 bases fitting TRBD1. In germline, CDR1 is SGHNT, CDR2 YYREEE (reference sequence). The CDR3 length is 15 residues. The J segment lost 3 bases and the V segment lost 4 bases, leaving 7 bases of the junction unmatched. CDR3 DNA: TGTGCCAGCAGCCCCCCCGGACAGGGGGGCTACGAGCAGTACTTC. Translation gives CASSPPGQGGYEQYF.

This rearrangement joins TRBV11-2 to TRBJ2-1; 8 nucleotides agree with TRBD1. CDR3 length equals 16 residues. Germline V gene sequence: CDR1 SGHAT, CDR2 FQNNGV. The V gene end was trimmed by 5 bases and the J gene end by 0 bases; junction bases not matched to a gene: 6. The CDR3 DNA sequence: TGTGCCAGCAGCCTCAGGGGGCTGACCTCCTACAATGAGCAGTTCTTC. This translates into CASSLRGLTSYNEQFF.

The V and J genes are TRBV19 and TRBJ1-5; no firm D call. V lost 7 bases to trimming and J lost 1 base, with 11 bases between them. The CDR3 runs 14 residues. Germline CDR1 is LNHDA and CDR2 is SQIVND (reference sequence). CDR3 sequence reads: CASIGQKSNQPQHF. The CDR3, as DNA: TGTGCCAGTATTGGGCAGAAAAGCAATCAGCCCCAGCATTTT.

The chain couples TRBV2 to TRBJ1-4, with D uncertain. Germline values: CDR1 SNHLY, CDR2 FYNNEI. The V and J ends lost 4 bases and 5 bases respectively, with 11 bases between them. The CDR3 extends over 14 amino acids. The CDR3 here is CASSGGRSNEKLFF. The CDR3 DNA reads TGTGCCAGCAGTGGAGGACGATCAAATGAAAAACTGTTTTTT.

CDR3 nucleotides: TGTGCCACCCAGTTCGGGGGACGTACCTACGAGCAGTACTTC. This sequence encodes CATQFGGRTYEQYF. The chain has TRBV28 and TRBJ2-7, with a weak D call TRBD2 (6 bases). V was trimmed by 10 bases and J by 2 bases, leaving 18 bases between them. CDR3 length: 14 amino acids. From germline, CDR1 is MDHEN and CDR2 SYDVKM.

The chain is built from TRBV7-3 and TRBJ2-3; D is possibly TRBD1 (5 bases). Trimming left V 8 bases short and J 6 bases short, with 15 bases between. The CDR3 runs to 13 residues. Per the germline V gene, CDR1 is SGHTA and CDR2 is FQGTGA. The CDR3 reads CASGQGSSDTQYF. The CDR3 nucleotides are TGTGCCAGCGGGCAGGGATCGTCGGATACGCAGTATTTT.

This clone was seen just once. This specimen includes other DNA sequences encoding the same CDR3. The chain joins TRBV6-5 to TRBJ1-5; D gene uncertain. Trimming took 0 bases from V and 2 from J, leaving 5 bases between them. The CDR3 is 14 amino acids. Germline V CDR1 and CDR2: MNHEY, SVGAGI. The CDR3 DNA reads as TGTGCCAGCAGTTACTCCCGGGGCAATCAGCCCCAGCATTTT. Protein: CASSYSRGNQPQHF.

The rearrangement links TRBV5-4 to TRBJ2-7; D not certain. Trimming took 3 bases from V and 5 from J, leaving 18 bases between them. CDR3 size: 15 residues. CDR1 is SGHNT, CDR2 YYREEE, per germline (reference sequence). This chain's CDR3 is CASSYEYRSGDEQYF. CDR3 DNA: TGTGCCAGCAGCTATGAATATCGGAGTGGAGACGAGCAGTACTTC.

The V gene is TRBV14, the J gene TRBJ2-1, with no clear D. Germline-derived CDR1 and CDR2 are SGHDN and FVKESK. V gave up 4 bases and J gave up 5 bases, with 12 bases separating them. This CDR3 comprises 14 residues. The CDR3, as DNA: TGTGCCAGCAGCCTCAGAGGACGGAACAATGAGCAGTTCTTC. Translating it yields CASSLRGRNNEQFF.

The CDR3 DNA follows: TGTGCCAGCAGCTTAGACAGCGGGGCCGGGGAGCTGTTTTTT. This translates into CASSLDSGAGELFF. The chain links TRBV7-6 to TRBJ2-2, with TRBD2 identical over 7 bases. With V trimmed by 1 base and J by 6 bases, 2 bases remained unmatched. CDR1 is SGHVS and CDR2 is FNYEAQ in the germline V gene. The CDR3 extends over 14 amino acids.

The count of this clone is one. The genes are TRBV7-2 and TRBJ1-1; no clear D gene. Trimming left V 0 bases short and J 6 bases short, with 11 bases between. The CDR3 is 14 amino acids. CDR1 and CDR2 (germline): SGHTA, FQGNSA. CDR3 nucleotide sequence: TGTGCCAGCAGCTTAGCAGGGATGTCACCTGAAGCTTTCTTT. It encodes CASSLAGMSPEAFF.